This T cell receptor beta chain was obtained from a study of blood T cell repertoires in COVID-19. About the research overall: COVID-19 samples from acute and convalescent phases originated in the United States, Italy and Spain.

This clone was observed a single time. Participants were aged 18 to 89 years, lived in 24 US areas, and enrolled virtually. Trimming took 2 bases from V and 4 from J, leaving 12 bases between them. The CDR3 is made up of 15 amino acids. The germline gives CDR1 MNHEY, CDR2 SMNVEV (reference sequence). Libraries were prepared by immunoSEQ multiplex PCR; TCRdb keeps only in-frame clonotypes and omits some of them. The table lists about 190,000 clones, 76% of them singletons, with roughly a sixth in the top ten. The V and J genes are TRBV27 and TRBJ2-1; a possible D gene is TRBD2 (6 bases). Sequencing was performed on PBMCs or T cells enriched from blood (not recorded which). The origin of this receptor is a woman aged 50 to 60 with acute COVID-19. Written as DNA, the CDR3 is TGTGCCAGCAGTTTACGCGGGGAAGGGTACAATGAGCAGTTCTTC. As protein: CASSLRGEGYNEQFF.